These 16 T cell receptor beta chains came from one sample sequenced in a study of T cell responses to AZD1222 COVID-19 vaccine. This table comes from immunoSEQ multiplex PCR, and its TCRdb copy is limited to in-frame clones, with some not included. The sample yields approximately 160,000 clones, 90% seen once. The sample in question was peripheral blood, obtained on day 0 of AZD1222 vaccination. Receptors originate from an adult in good health.

The V gene is TRBV4-1, the J gene TRBJ1-5; D ambiguous. CDR1 and CDR2 (germline): MGHRA, YSYEKL. V dropped 1 base and J dropped 4 bases, with 14 bases sitting between them. The CDR3 loop spans 16 amino acids. CDR3 nucleotide sequence: TGCGCCAGCAGCCAAGGGTCCACGGCTAGGAATCAGCCCCAGCATTTT. Encoded protein: CASSQGSTARNQPQHF.

The V call is TRBV28, the J call TRBJ1-2, with TRBD1 matching over 8 bases. Trimming took 6 bases from V and 4 from J; bases not matched to a gene: 7. CDR1 MDHEN and CDR2 SYDVKM come from the germline V gene. This CDR3 has 14 residues. CDR3 bases: TGTGCCAGCAGACCTCAGGGGGCCAGCTATGGCTACACCTTC. The encoded protein is CASRPQGASYGYTF.

The rearrangement joins TRBV6-1 to TRBJ1-5; unclear D gene. Germline CDR1 MNHNS, CDR2 SASEGT. The CDR3 covers 13 residues. V was trimmed by 3 bases and J by 7 bases, leaving 10 bases between them. The CDR3 DNA is TGTGCCAGCAGTGAGCCGGCCGGGCAGCCCCAGCATTTT. This codes for CASSEPAGQPQHF.

The rearrangement links TRBV5-6 to TRBJ2-2; D may be TRBD2 (5 bases). CDR1 is SGHDT and CDR2 is YYEEEE in the germline V gene. This CDR3 is 16 amino acids long. Trimming stripped 4 bases from V and 1 base from J, with 14 bases between. CDR3 region: CASSLLRRRNTGELFF. The CDR3 DNA is TGTGCCAGCAGCCTATTGAGGAGGAGGAACACCGGGGAGCTGTTTTTT.

The chain employs TRBV5-1 and TRBJ1-4, with no clear D. The CDR3 runs to 15 residues. Germline CDR1 SGHRS, CDR2 YFSETQ. The V and J ends lost 4 bases and 0 bases respectively, with 10 bases between them. In DNA form, the CDR3 reads TGCGCCAGCAGCGTCGGACGATCAACTAATGAAAAACTGTTTTTT. Amino acid sequence: CASSVGRSTNEKLFF.

The DNA for the CDR3 is TGTGCCTTTCAAACCTCGGGACTAGCATTCAGCACAGATACGCAGTATTTT. This codes for CAFQTSGLAFSTDTQYF. The chain uses TRBV30 and TRBJ2-3, with 9 bases fitting TRBD2. Germline V gene lookup returns CDR1 GTSNPN and CDR2 SVGIG (reference sequence). The J segment lost 0 bases and the V segment lost 7 bases, leaving 14 bases of the junction unmatched. The CDR3 runs 17 residues.

The chain joins TRBV5-1 to TRBJ2-3, with 8 nucleotides matching TRBD2. The junction had 7 bases not matched to a gene; V was cut back by 0 bases and J by 1 base. Germline assignment: CDR1 SGHRS and CDR2 YFSETQ. The CDR3 has 17 residues. The CDR3 sequence: CASSLVMSGGGTDTQYF. CDR3 coding DNA: TGCGCCAGCAGCTTGGTAATGAGCGGGGGTGGCACAGATACGCAGTATTTT.

This chain uses TRBV7-3 with TRBJ1-1; 8 bases map to TRBD1. The CDR3 has 13 amino acids. Germline V gene sequence: CDR1 SGHTA, CDR2 FQGTGA. J was trimmed by 6 bases and V by 5 bases; bases with no gene match: 5. CDR3 protein: CASSLGTGAEAFF. The DNA of the CDR3 is TGTGCCAGCAGCCTGGGGACAGGCGCTGAAGCTTTCTTT.

J is TRBJ1-1 and V is TRBV7-3; possible D gene TRBD1, 6 bases. The germline CDR1 and CDR2 sequences are SGHTA and FQGTGA. This CDR3 is built from 14 residues. The V end lost 5 bases, the J end lost 1 base, and 11 bases lay between the germline ends. CDR3 in amino acids: CASSPQGGNTEAFF. The CDR3 bases are TGTGCCAGCAGCCCACAGGGAGGGAACACTGAAGCTTTCTTT.

J is TRBJ2-3 and V is TRBV11-2, with TRBD1 matching over 8 bases. V was pared by 5 bases and J by 6 bases, with 13 bases of the junction left unmatched. The CDR3 has 16 amino acids. Per germline, CDR1 SGHAT and CDR2 FQNNGV. The CDR3 nucleotides read TGTGCCAGCAGCCCGATAGGACAGGGAAGGAGGGATACGCAGTATTTT. The encoded protein is CASSPIGQGRRDTQYF.

The rearrangement joins TRBV5-1 to TRBJ1-6; D is undetermined. The CDR3 is 17 amino acids. V lost 0 bases and J 0 bases, leaving 10 bases between the germline ends. Germline lookup yields CDR1 SGHRS and CDR2 YFSETQ. The CDR3 DNA reads as TGCGCCAGCAGCTTGGGCAACACCTTCTCCTATAATTCACCCCTCCACTTT. Amino acids: CASSLGNTFSYNSPLHF. Full variable domain (rest looked up from reference TRBV5-1 and TRBJ1-6): KAGVTQTPRYLIKTRGQQVTLSCSPISGHRSVSWYQQTPGQGLQFLFEYFSETQRNKGNFPGRFSGRQFSNSRSEMNVSTLELGDSALYLCASSLGNTFSYNSPLHFGNGTRLTVT.

The rearrangement links TRBV28 to TRBJ2-1; tentatively, D is TRBD1 or TRBD2 (6 bases each). There are 13 residues in the CDR3. CDR1 is MDHEN and CDR2 is SYDVKM in the germline V gene. V dropped 6 bases and J dropped 6 bases, with 12 bases sitting between them. The CDR3 DNA is TGTGCCAGCAGGGAGGGACACATCAATGAGCAGTTCTTC. Its translation is CASREGHINEQFF. Full variable domain (missing parts from reference TRBV28 and TRBJ2-1): DVKVTQSSRYLVKRTGEKVFLECVQDMDHENMFWYRQDPGLGLRLIYFSYDVKMKEKGDIPEGYSVSREKKERFSLILESASTNQTSMYLCASREGHINEQFFGPGTRLTVL.

This chain uses TRBV9 with TRBJ2-2, with 8 bases identical to TRBD1. This CDR3 region has 18 residues. The germline V gene encodes CDR1 SGDLS and CDR2 YYNGEE. With V trimmed by 4 bases and J by 7 bases, 18 bases remained unmatched. The CDR3 loop reads CASSPRTGKRGVVGELFF. The CDR3 region has the DNA TGTGCCAGCAGCCCCCGGACAGGGAAAAGAGGTGTTGTCGGGGAGCTGTTTTTT.

V gene TRBV28 combines with J gene TRBJ1-2, with D maybe TRBD1 (5 bases). Germline assignment: CDR1 MDHEN and CDR2 SYDVKM. This CDR3 is 13 amino acids long. V lost 4 bases to trimming and J lost 4 bases, with 10 bases between them. The CDR3 DNA reads as TGTGCCAGCAGTTCCTCAGACAGCTATGGCTACACCTTC. It yields the protein CASSSSDSYGYTF.

This clone appeared once. The rearrangement links TRBV18 to TRBJ2-7; D is ambiguous. From germline, CDR1 is KGHSH and CDR2 LQKENI. There are 15 residues in the CDR3. The germline V and J ends were trimmed by 0 bases and 4 bases, with 13 bases remaining between them. CDR3 nucleotide sequence: TGTGCCAGCTCACCACCGCACATAGAGTCGTACGAGCAGTACTTC. As protein: CASSPPHIESYEQYF.

This chain uses TRBV4-1 with TRBJ2-1, with 11 bases that match TRBD2. Germline assignment: CDR1 MGHRA and CDR2 YSYEKL. V dropped 3 bases and J dropped 2; count of bases not matched to a gene: 9. The CDR3 has 18 amino acids. The CDR3 sequence: CASSHYLAGGPTYNEQFF. As DNA, the CDR3 is TGCGCCAGCAGCCATTACTTAGCGGGGGGGCCGACCTACAATGAGCAGTTCTTC.